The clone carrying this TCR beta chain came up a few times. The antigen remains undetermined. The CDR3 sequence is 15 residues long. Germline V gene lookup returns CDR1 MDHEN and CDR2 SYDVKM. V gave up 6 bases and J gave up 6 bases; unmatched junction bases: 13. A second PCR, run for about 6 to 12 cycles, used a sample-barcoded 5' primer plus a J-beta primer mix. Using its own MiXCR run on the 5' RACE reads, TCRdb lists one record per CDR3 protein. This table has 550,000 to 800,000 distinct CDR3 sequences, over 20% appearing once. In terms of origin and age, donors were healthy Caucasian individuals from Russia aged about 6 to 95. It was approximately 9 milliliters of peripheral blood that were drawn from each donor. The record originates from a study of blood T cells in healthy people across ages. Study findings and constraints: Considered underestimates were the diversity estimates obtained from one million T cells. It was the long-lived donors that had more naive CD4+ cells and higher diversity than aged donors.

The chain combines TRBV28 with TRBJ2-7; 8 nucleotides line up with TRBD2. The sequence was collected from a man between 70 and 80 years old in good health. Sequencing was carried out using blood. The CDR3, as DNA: TGTGCCAGCAGCCCCGGGGTAGCGGGATTTAGCGAGCAGTACTTC. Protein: CASSPGVAGFSEQYF.